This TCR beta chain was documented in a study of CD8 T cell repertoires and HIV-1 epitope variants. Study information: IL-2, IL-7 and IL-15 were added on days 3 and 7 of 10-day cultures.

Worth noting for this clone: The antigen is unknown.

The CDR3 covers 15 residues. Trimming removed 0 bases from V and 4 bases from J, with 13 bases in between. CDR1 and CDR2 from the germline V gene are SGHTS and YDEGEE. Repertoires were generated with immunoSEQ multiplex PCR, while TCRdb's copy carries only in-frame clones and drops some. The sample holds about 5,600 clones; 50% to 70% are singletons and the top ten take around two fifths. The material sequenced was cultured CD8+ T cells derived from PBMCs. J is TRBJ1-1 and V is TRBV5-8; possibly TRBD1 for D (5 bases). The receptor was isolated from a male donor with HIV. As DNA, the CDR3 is TGTGCCAGCAGCTTGGATGTCGGGGGGGGCACTGAAGCTTTCTTT. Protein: CASSLDVGGGTEAFF.